Only a few counts were recorded for the clone carrying this TCR beta chain. Its matching antigen is unknown. Germline CDR1 and CDR2: ENHRY and SYGVKD. This CDR3 spans 18 amino acids. With 6 bases clipped from V and 0 bases from J, the junction kept 16 bases outside the gene matches. Primers for the PCR totalled 60 Vbeta and 13 Jbeta. Only in-frame clones appear in the TCRdb table, and some are missing; sequencing was by immunoSEQ multiplex PCR. The sample lists some 110,000 clones, over 65% seen once, with about 8.9% in the top ten. The source of the sample is a study of cytomegalovirus exposure and HLA in healthy donors. Study results and limitations: The sole available immune exposure information was CMV serostatus.

Sequences were obtained from PBMCs. J is TRBJ1-1 and V is TRBV10-3, with 7 positions matching TRBD1. The TCR comes from a woman between 40 and 50 years old in good health and CMV-seropositive. The CDR3 bases are TGTGCCATCAGAAGACAGGGACACTTCGACGGCATGAACACTGAAGCTTTCTTT. This sequence encodes CAIRRQGHFDGMNTEAFF.